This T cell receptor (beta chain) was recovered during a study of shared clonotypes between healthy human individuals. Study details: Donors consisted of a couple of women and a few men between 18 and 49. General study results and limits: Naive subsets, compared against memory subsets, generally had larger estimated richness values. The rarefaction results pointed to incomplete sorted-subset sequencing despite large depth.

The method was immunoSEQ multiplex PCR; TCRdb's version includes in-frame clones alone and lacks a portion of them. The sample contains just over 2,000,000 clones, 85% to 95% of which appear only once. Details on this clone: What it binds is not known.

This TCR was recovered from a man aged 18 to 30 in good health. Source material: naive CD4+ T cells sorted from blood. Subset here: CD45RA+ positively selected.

CDR3 loop: CASSLGGPQQPQHF. The CDR3 bases are TGTGCCAGCAGCTTAGGGGGGCCACAGCAGCCCCAGCATTTT. The genes are TRBV7-9 and TRBJ1-5, with D tentatively TRBD1 (6 bases). CDR1 is SEHNR and CDR2 is FQNEAQ in the germline V gene (reference sequence). This CDR3 has 14 amino acids. V gave up 1 base and J gave up 7 bases, with 11 bases separating them.